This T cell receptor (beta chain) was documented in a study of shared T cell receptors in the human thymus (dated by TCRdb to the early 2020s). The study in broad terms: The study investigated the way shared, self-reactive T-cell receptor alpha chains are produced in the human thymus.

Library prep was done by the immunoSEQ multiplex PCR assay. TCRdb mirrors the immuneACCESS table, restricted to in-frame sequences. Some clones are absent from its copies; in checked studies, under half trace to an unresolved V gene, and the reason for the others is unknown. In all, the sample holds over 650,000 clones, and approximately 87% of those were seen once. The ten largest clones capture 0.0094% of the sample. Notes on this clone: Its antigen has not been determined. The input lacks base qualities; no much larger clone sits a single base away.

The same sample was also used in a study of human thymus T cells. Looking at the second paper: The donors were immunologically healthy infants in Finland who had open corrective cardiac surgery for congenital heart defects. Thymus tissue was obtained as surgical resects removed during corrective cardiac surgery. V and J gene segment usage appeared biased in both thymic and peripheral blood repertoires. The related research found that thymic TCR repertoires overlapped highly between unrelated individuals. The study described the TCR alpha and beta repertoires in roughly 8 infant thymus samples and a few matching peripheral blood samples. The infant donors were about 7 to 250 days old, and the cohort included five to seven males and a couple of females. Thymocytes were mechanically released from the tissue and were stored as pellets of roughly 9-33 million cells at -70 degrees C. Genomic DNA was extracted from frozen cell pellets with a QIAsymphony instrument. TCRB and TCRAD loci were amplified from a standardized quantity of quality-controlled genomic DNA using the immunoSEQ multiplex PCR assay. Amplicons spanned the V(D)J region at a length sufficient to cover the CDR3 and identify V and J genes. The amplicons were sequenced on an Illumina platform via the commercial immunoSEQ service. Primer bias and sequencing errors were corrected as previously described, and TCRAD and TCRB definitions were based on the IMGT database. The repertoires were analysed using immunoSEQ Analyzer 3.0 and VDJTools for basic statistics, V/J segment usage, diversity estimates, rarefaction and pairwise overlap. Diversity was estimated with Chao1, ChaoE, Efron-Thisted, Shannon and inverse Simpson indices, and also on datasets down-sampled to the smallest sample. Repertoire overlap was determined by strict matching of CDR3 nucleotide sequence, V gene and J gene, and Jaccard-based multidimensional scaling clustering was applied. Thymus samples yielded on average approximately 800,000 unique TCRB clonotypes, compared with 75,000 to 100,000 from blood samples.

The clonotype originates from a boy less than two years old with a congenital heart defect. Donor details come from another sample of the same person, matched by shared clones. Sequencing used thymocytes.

At the DNA level, the sequence is TGTGCCAGCAGTTACCTAAGGCCCGGGGGCGAGCAGTACTTC. It codes for CASSYLRPGGEQYF. The chain joins TRBV6-6 to TRBJ2-7; the D gene is perhaps TRBD2, on 6 matching bases. The CDR1 and CDR2 encoded by the germline V gene (reference sequence) are MNHNY and SVGAGI. At the junction V is shortened by 2 bases and J by 6 bases, with 14 bases in between. The CDR3 numbers 14 residues from cysteine through phenylalanine. Here the CDR3 DNA is all that survives: 42 bases in frame from base 1.